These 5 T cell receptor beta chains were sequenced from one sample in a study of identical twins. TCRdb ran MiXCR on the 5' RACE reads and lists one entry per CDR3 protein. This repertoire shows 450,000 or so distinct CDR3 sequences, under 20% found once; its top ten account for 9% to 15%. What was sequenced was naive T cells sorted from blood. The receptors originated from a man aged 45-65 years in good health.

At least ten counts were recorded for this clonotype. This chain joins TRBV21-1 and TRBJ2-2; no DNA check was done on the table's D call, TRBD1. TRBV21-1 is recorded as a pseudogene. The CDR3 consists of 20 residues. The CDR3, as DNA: TGTGCCAGCAGCAAAGGGGACCACCAGCCTGGGGGACCGAACACCGGGGAGCTGTTTTTT. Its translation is CASSKGDHQPGGPNTGELFF.

The CDR3 protein is CASSQVGTGSTGELFF. As DNA, the CDR3 is TGTGCCAGCAGCCAAGTCGGGACAGGGAGCACCGGGGAGCTGTTTTTT. The chain links TRBV4-2 to TRBJ2-2; TRBD1 aligns across 9 bases. J gave up 4 bases and V 1 base, and 4 bases lay outside the gene matches. The germline V gene has CDR1 LGHNA and CDR2 YNFKEQ. This CDR3 contains 16 residues.

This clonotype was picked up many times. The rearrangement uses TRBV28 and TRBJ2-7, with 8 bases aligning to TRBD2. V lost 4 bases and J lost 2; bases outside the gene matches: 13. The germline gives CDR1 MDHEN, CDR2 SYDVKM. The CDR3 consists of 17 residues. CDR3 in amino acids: CASSYPRRAGETYEQYF. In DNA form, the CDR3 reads TGTGCCAGCAGTTACCCTCGGCGAGCGGGAGAAACCTACGAGCAGTACTTC. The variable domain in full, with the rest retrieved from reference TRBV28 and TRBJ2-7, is DVKVTQSSRYLVKRTGEKVFLECVQDMDHENMFWYRQDPGLGLRLIYFSYDVKMKEKGDIPEGYSVSREKKERFSLILESASTNQTSMYLCASSYPRRAGETYEQYFGPGTRLTVT.

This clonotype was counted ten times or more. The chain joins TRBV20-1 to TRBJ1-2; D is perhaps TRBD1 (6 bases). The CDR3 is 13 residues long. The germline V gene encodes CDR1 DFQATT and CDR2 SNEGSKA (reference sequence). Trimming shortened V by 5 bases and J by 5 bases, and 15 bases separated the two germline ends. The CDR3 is CSASPRGQYGYTF. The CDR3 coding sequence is TGCAGTGCTTCCCCCCGGGGGCAGTATGGCTACACCTTC.

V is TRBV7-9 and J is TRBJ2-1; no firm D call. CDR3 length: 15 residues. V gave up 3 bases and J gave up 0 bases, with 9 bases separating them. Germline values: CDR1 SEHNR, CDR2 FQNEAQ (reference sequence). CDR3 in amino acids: CASSLRTFSYNEQFF. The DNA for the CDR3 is TGTGCCAGCAGCTTGAGGACCTTCTCCTACAATGAGCAGTTCTTC.